The sequence of this T cell receptor beta chain was determined in a study of beta chain features in type 1 diabetes. Study-wide results and limits: Whether TCRB rearrangement is influenced by HLA type went unresolved here.

Regarding this clone: Its cognate antigen is unknown.

Isolated RNA was reverse transcribed in full, so expressed TCRB transcripts were sequenced. Profiled with immunoSEQ multiplex PCR; TCRdb holds only in-frame clones, not every one. The table lists roughly 140,000 clones, about 51% of them singletons. J gave up 8 bases and V 4 bases, and 16 bases lay outside the gene matches. Germline V CDR1 and CDR2: MGHRA, YSYEKL. This CDR3 is 18 amino acids long. The source of this sequence is a man between 18 and 35 years old in good health. J is TRBJ1-6 and V is TRBV4-1; 8 positions match TRBD1. Sequencing was performed on Tregs from blood. The CDR3 loop reads CASSRETGALGRDSPLHF. The CDR3 DNA reads TGCGCCAGCAGCCGAGAGACAGGGGCCCTAGGTCGCGATTCACCCCTCCACTTT.